What follows describes a single TCR beta chain. This record comes from a study of T cell changes during pregnancy in multiple sclerosis. The assay was immunoSEQ multiplex PCR, and TCRdb's table has in-frame clones only and misses some. Altogether around 66,000 clones are present, around 91% being singletons, with the ten largest covering 1% to 1.5%. The V end was cut by 3 bases, the J end by 8 bases, with 10 bases between. The CDR3 loop spans 12 amino acids. Germline-derived CDR1 and CDR2 are GTSNPN and SVGIG (reference sequence). The source of this sequence is a female donor in good health, enrolled as a control in a pregnancy study. The rearrangement links TRBV30 to TRBJ1-4; tentatively, D is TRBD1 (5 bases). Here the sequenced sample was peripheral blood, taken after pregnancy. CDR3 nucleotide sequence: TGTGCCTGGAGCGGAGGGGTCGAAAAACTGTTTTTT. Its protein is CAWSGGVEKLFF.